The 10 T cell receptor beta chains below come from one sample, sequenced in a study of technical replicates of blood from several donors. Assay: immunoSEQ multiplex PCR; the TCRdb copy retains only in-frame clones and omits some. The table has some 64,000 clones, over 90% seen once; the top ten hold about 4.6%. The sample consisted of PBMCs. These receptors originate from a human donor in good health. Some clones in this sample may be carry-over from other donors' samples.

The chain links TRBV11-2 to TRBJ2-3; D perhaps matches TRBD2 (5 bases). The CDR3 runs to 15 residues. The germline V and J ends were trimmed by 8 bases and 0 bases, with 15 bases remaining between them. The germline gives CDR1 SGHAT, CDR2 FQNNGV. CDR3 in DNA: TGTGCCAGCCCGGATCTGGGCGGGAGCACAGATACGCAGTATTTT. This gives the protein CASPDLGGSTDTQYF.

The count of this clone is one. CDR3 amino acids: CASSRPGQGEGKLFF. CDR3 DNA: TGTGCCAGCAGCAGACCGGGACAGGGAGAGGGAAAACTGTTTTTT. This rearrangement joins TRBV5-4 to TRBJ1-4, with 9 nucleotides matching TRBD1. This CDR3 is 15 amino acids long. Germline CDR1 SGHNT, CDR2 YYREEE (reference sequence). V was clipped by 4 bases and J by 10 bases; unmatched bases: 11.

This rearrangement joins TRBV5-8 to TRBJ2-3, with D unresolved. Germline CDR1 SGHTS, CDR2 YDEGEE. V lost 0 bases to trimming and J lost 4 bases, with 15 bases between them. The CDR3 loop spans 16 amino acids. DNA for the CDR3: TGTGCCAGCAGCTTGGGGGCCCCAATCGAGCCAGATACGCAGTATTTT. Translated: CASSLGAPIEPDTQYF.

The chain uses TRBV30 and TRBJ1-5, with a weak D call TRBD1 (6 bases). V was shortened by 4 bases and J by 2 bases, with 15 bases between the two germline ends. CDR3 length equals 15 residues. The V gene's germline CDR1 is GTSNPN and CDR2 SVGIG (reference sequence). The CDR3 reads CAWMEGGRGNQPQHF. The CDR3 nucleotides are TGTGCCTGGATGGAAGGGGGTAGGGGCAATCAGCCCCAGCATTTT.

J is TRBJ1-1 and V is TRBV4-3; TRBD1 agrees at 9 bases. From germline, CDR1 is LGHNA and CDR2 YSLEER. V lost 3 bases, J lost 3 bases, and 2 bases stayed unmatched. The CDR3 runs to 14 residues. In DNA form, the CDR3 reads TGCGCCAGCAGCCAGGGACAGGGCTACACTGAAGCTTTCTTT. This encodes CASSQGQGYTEAFF.

This clone came up many times. The V and J genes are TRBV7-2 and TRBJ1-1; D is unclear. Looked up from germline, CDR1 is SGHTA and CDR2 is FQGNSA. V was pared by 3 bases and J by 0 bases, with 8 bases between. This CDR3 has 14 amino acids. The CDR3: CASSLRNLNTEAFF. CDR3 sequence (DNA): TGTGCCAGCAGCTTGAGAAATTTGAACACTGAAGCTTTCTTT.

This clone is a singleton in its sample. The J gene is TRBJ2-3, the V gene TRBV7-3; D possibly corresponds to TRBD1 (5 bases). The CDR3 has 13 residues. Germline V gene sequence: CDR1 SGHTA, CDR2 FQGTGA. V was cut by 0 bases and J by 13 bases, with 14 bases left in between. The CDR3 DNA is TGTGCCAGCAGCTTAACGCTGAGTGGGGCAAAGTATTTT. This sequence encodes CASSLTLSGAKYF.

V gene TRBV6-1 combines with J gene TRBJ1-1, with TRBD1 matching over 9 bases. This CDR3 has 14 residues. CDR1 is MNHNS, CDR2 SASEGT, per germline. V was clipped by 6 bases and J by 4 bases; unmatched bases: 6. CDR3 sequence reads: CASRETGGVTEAFF. In nucleotides, the CDR3 is TGTGCCAGCAGGGAAACAGGGGGCGTCACTGAAGCTTTCTTT.

The CDR3, as DNA: TGTGCCAGCAGTTACCGAGGACAGGGGAAGGGCACTGAAGCTTTCTTT. Residues: CASSYRGQGKGTEAFF. V and J are TRBV6-5 and TRBJ1-1; the match to TRBD1 covers 9 bases. The CDR3 totals 16 residues. The V gene end was trimmed by 2 bases and the J gene end by 4 bases; junction bases not matched to a gene: 8. CDR1 is MNHEY, CDR2 SVGAGI, per germline.

V usage is TRBV9 and J usage is TRBJ1-5; D unclear. Trimming stripped 0 bases from V and 4 bases from J, with 11 bases between. This CDR3 has 15 amino acids. Looked up from germline, CDR1 is SGDLS and CDR2 is YYNGEE. CDR3 residues: CASSVGLAENQPQHF. CDR3 bases: TGTGCCAGCAGCGTAGGGTTGGCGGAGAATCAGCCCCAGCATTTT.